This T cell receptor (beta chain) was captured by sequencing in a study of blood T cells in healthy people across ages. General study findings and limits: Shifts in expanded clonotypes may have been confounded by donor CMV status, which was unknown. Reliance upon unsorted PBMCs precluded definitive naive versus antigen-experienced comparison.

The authors ran a second PCR of about 6 to 11 cycles using a sample-barcoded 5' primer and a J-beta primer mix. Each cDNA molecule was tagged by a template-switch adaptor with 12 random nucleotides. TCRdb passed the 5' RACE reads through MiXCR, listing each CDR3 protein once. The sample consists of some 1.6 million distinct CDR3 sequences, roughly 32% of them appearing once. CDR1 is MGHRA, CDR2 YSYEKL, per germline. This CDR3 region has 17 residues. The V end was cut by 1 base, the J end by 3 bases, with 16 bases between. The people who gave samples were healthy Caucasians from Russia, aged about 6 to 95. This clonotype was counted only a few times. Its antigen remains unidentified.

Sequencing was carried out using blood. This clonotype originated in a woman aged 25 to 39 in good health. This chain uses TRBV4-1 with TRBJ1-5, with unresolved D. The CDR3: CASSQGGRGRTNQPQHF. For the CDR3, the DNA is TGCGCCAGCAGCCAAGGCGGGCGTGGCAGGACCAATCAGCCCCAGCATTTT.